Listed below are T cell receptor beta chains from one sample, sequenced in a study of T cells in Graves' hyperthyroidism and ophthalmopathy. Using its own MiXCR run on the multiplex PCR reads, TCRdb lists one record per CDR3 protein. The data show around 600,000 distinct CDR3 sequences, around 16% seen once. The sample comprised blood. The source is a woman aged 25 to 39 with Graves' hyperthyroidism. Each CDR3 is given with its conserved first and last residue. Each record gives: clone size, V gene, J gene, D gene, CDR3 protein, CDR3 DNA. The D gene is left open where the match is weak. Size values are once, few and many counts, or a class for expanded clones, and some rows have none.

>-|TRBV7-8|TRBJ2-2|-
CASSLEGPDSFTGELFF
TGTGCCAGCAGCTTAGAGGGGCCCGACTCCTTCACCGGGGAGCTGTTTTTT
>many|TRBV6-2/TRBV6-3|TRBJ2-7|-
CASSYLRGYEQYF
TGTGCCAGCAGTTATCTCCGGGGGTACGAGCAGTACTTC
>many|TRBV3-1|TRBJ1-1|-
CASSTQGNTEAFF
TGTGCCAGCAGCACACAGGGGAACACTGAAGCTTTCTTT
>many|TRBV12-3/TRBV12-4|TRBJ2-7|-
CASSLRDDAYEQYF
TGTGCCAGCAGTTTACGGGACGACGCTTACGAGCAGTACTTC
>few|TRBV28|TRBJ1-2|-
CASSLPRGSYTF
TGTGCCAGCAGTTTACCCAGGGGAAGCTACACCTTC
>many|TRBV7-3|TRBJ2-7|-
CASSLGRDNYEQYF
TGTGCCAGCAGCCTGGGCCGAGACAACTACGAGCAGTACTTC
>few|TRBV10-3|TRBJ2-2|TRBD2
CAISSGGNTGELFF
TGTGCCATCAGTAGCGGGGGGAACACCGGGGAGCTGTTTTTT
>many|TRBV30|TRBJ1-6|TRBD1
CAWSGARGLSPLHF
TGTGCCTGGAGTGGAGCTAGGGGGCTTTCACCCCTCCACTTT
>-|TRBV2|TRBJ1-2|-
CASSTDGYTF
TGTGCCAGCAGTACAGACGGCTACACCTTC
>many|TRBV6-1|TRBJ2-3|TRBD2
CASRLAGNTDTQYF
TGTGCCAGCAGGCTAGCGGGTAACACAGATACGCAGTATTTT
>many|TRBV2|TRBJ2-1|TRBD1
CASVRDRGRNEQFF
TGTGCCAGCGTCCGGGACAGGGGCCGCAATGAGCAGTTCTTC
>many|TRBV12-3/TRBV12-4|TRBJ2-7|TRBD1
CARPGQGAASGSYEQYF
TGTGCCAGGCCGGGACAGGGGGCTGCCAGCGGCTCCTACGAGCAGTACTTC
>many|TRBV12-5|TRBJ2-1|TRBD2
CASGIGLAGGSYNEQFF
TGTGCTAGTGGCATAGGACTAGCGGGGGGATCCTACAATGAGCAGTTCTTC
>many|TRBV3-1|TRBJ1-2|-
CASSQDIGRGYYGYTF
TGTGCCAGCAGCCAAGATATCGGTCGAGGATACTATGGCTACACCTTC
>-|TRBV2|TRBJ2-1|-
CASSADGSYNEQFF
TGTGCCAGCAGTGCAGATGGCTCCTACAATGAGCAGTTCTTC
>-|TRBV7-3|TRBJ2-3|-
CANSSYVGDTQYF
TGTGCCAACAGCTCGTACGTCGGAGATACGCAGTATTTT
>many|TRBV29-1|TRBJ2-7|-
CSVELRAYEQYF
TGCAGCGTTGAATTGCGGGCCTACGAGCAGTACTTC
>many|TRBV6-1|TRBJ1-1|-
CASSKAVTEAFF
TGTGCCAGCAGTAAGGCTGTCACTGAAGCTTTCTTT
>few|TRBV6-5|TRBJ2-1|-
CASSYYRLATYNERFF
TGTGCCAGCAGTTACTATAGGCTAGCGACCTACAATGAGCGGTTCTTC
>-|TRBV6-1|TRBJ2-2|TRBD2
CASSLEGAGVGTGELFF
TGTGCCAGCAGCCTGGAGGGAGCGGGAGTTGGCACCGGGGAGCTGTTTTTT
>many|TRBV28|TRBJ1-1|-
CASSQPGRAYSEAFF
TGTGCCAGCAGTCAGCCCGGTAGGGCTTATTCTGAAGCTTTCTTT
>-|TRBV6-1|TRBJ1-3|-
CASSYLGGRAGNTIYF
TGTGCCAGCAGTTATTTGGGGGGCAGGGCTGGAAACACCATATATTTT
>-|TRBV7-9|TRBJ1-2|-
CASSFRPNFYGYTF
TGTGCCAGCAGCTTCCGACCGAACTTCTATGGCTACACCTTC
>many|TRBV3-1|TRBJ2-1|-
CASSQVQLGGSYNEQFF
TGTGCCAGCAGCCAAGTACAGCTAGGGGGCTCCTACAATGAGCAGTTCTTC
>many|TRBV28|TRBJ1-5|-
CASNRDNNQPQHF
TGTGCCAGCAACAGGGACAACAATCAGCCCCAGCATTTT
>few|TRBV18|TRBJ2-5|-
CASSPSAVGRVETQYF
TGTGCCAGCTCACCCAGTGCGGTCGGCCGGGTCGAGACCCAGTACTTC
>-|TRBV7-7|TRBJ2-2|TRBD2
CASSAGLGGTGELFF
TGTGCTAGCAGCGCGGGACTAGGGGGAACCGGGGAGCTGTTTTTT
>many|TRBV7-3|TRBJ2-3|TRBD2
CASSPGALPSGSPTDTQYF
TGTGCCAGCAGCCCAGGGGCGCTCCCTAGCGGGAGTCCCACAGATACGCAGTATTTT
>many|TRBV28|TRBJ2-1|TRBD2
CASSWTSRRLGEQFF
TGTGCCAGCAGTTGGACTAGCCGAAGATTGGGGGAGCAGTTCTTC
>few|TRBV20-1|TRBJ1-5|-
CSASAGLINQPQHF
TGCAGTGCTAGTGCCGGGCTAATCAATCAGCCCCAGCATTTT
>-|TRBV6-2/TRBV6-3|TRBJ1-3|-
CASSRDSYSGNTIYF
TGTGCCAGCAGTCGAGACAGCTACTCTGGAAACACCATATATTTT
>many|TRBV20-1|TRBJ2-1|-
CSAGPFGRRYNEQFF
TGCAGTGCCGGTCCTTTTGGGCGGAGGTACAATGAGCAGTTCTTC
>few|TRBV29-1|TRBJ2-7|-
CSVTGTYEQYF
TGCAGCGTTACAGGGACCTACGAGCAGTACTTC
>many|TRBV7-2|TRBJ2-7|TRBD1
CASSLRIKGASYEQYF
TGTGCCAGCAGCTTACGAATAAAGGGGGCCTCCTACGAGCAGTACTTC
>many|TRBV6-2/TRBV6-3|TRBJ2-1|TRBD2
CASSYRLSGGPNEQFF
TGTGCCAGCAGTTACCGCCTTAGCGGGGGTCCGAATGAGCAGTTCTTC
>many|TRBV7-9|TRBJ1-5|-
CASSRNNQPQHF
TGTGCCAGCAGCCGAAACAATCAGCCCCAGCATTTT
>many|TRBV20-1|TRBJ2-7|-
CSARNPQASYEQYF
TGCAGTGCTAGAAATCCGCAAGCTTCCTACGAGCAGTACTTC
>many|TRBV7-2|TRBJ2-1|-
CASSPLSELQFF
TGTGCCAGCAGCCCCCTTTCGGAACTGCAGTTCTTC
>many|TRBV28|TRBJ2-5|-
CASAPADQETQYF
TGTGCCAGCGCTCCGGCGGACCAAGAGACCCAGTACTTC
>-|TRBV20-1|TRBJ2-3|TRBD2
CSANKREGLSTDTQYF
TGCAGTGCTAACAAGCGGGAGGGCCTTTCGACAGATACGCAGTATTTT
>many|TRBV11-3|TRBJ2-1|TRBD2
CASSLGGGGGNEQFF
TGTGCCAGCAGCTTGGGCGGGGGGGGTGGAAATGAGCAGTTCTTC
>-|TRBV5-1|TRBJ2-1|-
CASSWDENEQFF
TGCGCCAGCAGCTGGGACGAAAATGAGCAGTTCTTC
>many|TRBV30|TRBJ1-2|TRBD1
CAWRDRAREWYGYTF
TGTGCCTGGAGGGACAGGGCGAGGGAGTGGTATGGCTACACCTTC
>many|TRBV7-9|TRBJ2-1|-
CASSLGRTNYNEQFF
TGTGCCAGCAGCTTAGGAAGGACCAACTACAATGAGCAGTTCTTC
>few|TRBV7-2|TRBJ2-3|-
CASITQSGPDTQYF
TGTGCCAGCATCACCCAGAGCGGGCCAGATACGCAGTATTTT
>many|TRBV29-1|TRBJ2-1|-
CSVVQGNDEQFF
TGCAGCGTTGTTCAGGGTAACGATGAGCAGTTCTTC
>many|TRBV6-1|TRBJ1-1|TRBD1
CATSRDRGDTEAFF
TGTGCCACCTCGAGGGACAGGGGAGACACTGAAGCTTTCTTT
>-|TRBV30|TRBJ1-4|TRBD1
CAWRRGDSWLNEKLFF
TGTGCCTGGAGGAGGGGGGACAGCTGGCTTAATGAAAAACTGTTTTTT